Reported below is one TCR beta chain. This clone was recorded only once. The antigen it binds to is not known. Per-nucleotide qualities are absent, and no much larger clonotype sits a single base away. According to the study, the label for this sample's time point signals: baseline before first vaccination. Vaccinee samples were obtained from the UK trials COV001 and COV002, which included a single-blind randomized controlled phase 2/3 trial of AZD1222 (ChAdOx1 nCoV-19) in healthy adults. For TCRbeta chain sequencing, PBMC samples were collected from trial participants at day 0 and at day 28 after the second dose. CDR1 and CDR2 (LGHNA, YNFKEQ) derive from the germline V gene. The CDR3 sequence holds 16 residues, the cysteine and phenylalanine included. Only CDR3 DNA remains: 48 bases, in frame from the first base. Trimming removed 5 bases from V and 3 bases from J; the gene matches leave 10 bases unexplained.

The CDR3 regions of human TCRbeta chains were analyzed by immunosequencing. Per the original workflow: Repertoire TCRs were matched against a reference library of SARS-CoV-2-specific TCRs generated with the MIRA antigen-specificity platform. Breadth was defined as the fraction of unique TCRs that were SARS-CoV-2-associated. Depth was defined as the fraction of total T cells that were SARS-CoV-2-associated. Using the MIRA data, each spike-specific TCR was mapped to the spike region that the TCR reacts to and placed in a CD4 or CD8 class. Log10-transformed breadth and depth values were compared by one-way ANOVA with Sidak's multiple comparisons tests. Sourced from immuneACCESS, this table was stored by TCRdb with only in-frame sequences that have V and J called. A share of the clones is absent; for the studies checked, an unresolved V gene accounts for under half, and the remainder has no known explanation. From that table come the V and J calls and clone size; the DNA was used to work out D and trimming. This sample holds about 56,000 clones; 80% to 90% were observed only once. Less than 15% of the sample rests with the top ten.

This entry belongs to a study of T cell responses to AZD1222 COVID-19 vaccine (dated by TCRdb to about 2021). General notes on the study: AZD1222 recipients whose second dose came at about 4 weeks and those whose second dose came at about 12 weeks were combined into one group, since spike-specific TCR depth and breadth did not differ between the two schedules. TCR sequencing covered roughly 230 trial participants: 200 to 220 given two doses of AZD1222 and 26 given two doses of MenACWY control vaccine. Trial participants were enrolled by age into 18-55, 56-69 and 70-plus year subgroups, with about 150, 28 and 57 TCR-sequenced participants respectively.

Results the study describes overall, beyond this receptor: Participants were mostly white British and included more females than males, and it was suggested by the authors that clonal diversity may have been underestimated. Reportedly, almost half of the unique spike-specific TCRs recognized epitopes lying outside the regions that are mutated in the B.1.351 and B.1.1.7 variants. Because no day 14 peak-response samples were available, the repertoires could be characterized only after the peak T cell response. Vaccine-associated CD4 TCRs spanned the whole spike protein, with dominant responses in regions 160-218 and 743-854. Spike-specific TCR breadth and depth rose significantly after two AZD1222 doses compared with day 0 and with MenACWY recipients. In the small 56-69-year group, the increase in depth fell short of significance, most likely because of low power. Only five to seven AZD1222 recipients were SARS-CoV-2 seropositive at baseline, limiting conclusions about previously exposed vaccinees.

Sequenced material: peripheral blood, taken on day 0 of AZD1222 vaccination. The chain is made from TRBV4-2 and TRBJ2-5, with 9 central nucleotides matching TRBD1. This receptor was identified in an adult in good health. The nucleotide sequence reads TGTGCCAGCAGCGCCCGGACAGGGGTGGAAGAAGAGACCCAGTACTTC. This gives the protein CASSARTGVEEETQYF.